This T cell receptor (beta chain) was profiled in a study of blood T cell repertoires in COVID-19. The CDR3 covers 13 residues. The ends were cut back, 2 bases at V and 6 bases at J, with 11 bases in the middle. CDR1 and CDR2 (germline): LGHDT, YNNKEL (reference sequence). In the original workflow: Estimates of nucleated cell counts were drawn from the amplification of reference gene primers. Using immunoSEQ multiplex PCR, the repertoire was profiled, and TCRdb retains in-frame clones only, with some absent. The DNA was the basis for D and trimming; V, J and clone size are from that table. Of under 250,000 clones detected, 70% to 90% appear once; the ten largest clones hold over 2.5%.

Sequencing was performed on peripheral blood. This receptor was taken from a man in his fifties who had recovered from COVID-19. The chain combines TRBV3-1 (or the pseudogene TRBV3-2) with TRBJ2-7; D is uncertain. For the CDR3, the DNA is TGTGCCAGCAGCCAATTCCAGGCCTCCGAGCAGTACTTC. Amino acid sequence: CASSQFQASEQYF.